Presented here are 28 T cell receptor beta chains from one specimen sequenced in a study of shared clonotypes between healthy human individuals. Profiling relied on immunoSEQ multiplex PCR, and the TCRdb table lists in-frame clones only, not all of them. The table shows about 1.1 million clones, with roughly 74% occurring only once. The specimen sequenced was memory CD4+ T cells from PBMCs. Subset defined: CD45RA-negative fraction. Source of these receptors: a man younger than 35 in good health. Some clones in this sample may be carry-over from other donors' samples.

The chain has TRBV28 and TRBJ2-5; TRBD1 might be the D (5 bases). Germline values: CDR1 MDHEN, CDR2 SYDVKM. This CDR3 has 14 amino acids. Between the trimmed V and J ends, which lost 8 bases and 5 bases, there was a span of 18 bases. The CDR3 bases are TGTGCCAGCTCTGATGACAGCTTTGGGGAGACCCAGTACTTC. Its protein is CASSDDSFGETQYF.

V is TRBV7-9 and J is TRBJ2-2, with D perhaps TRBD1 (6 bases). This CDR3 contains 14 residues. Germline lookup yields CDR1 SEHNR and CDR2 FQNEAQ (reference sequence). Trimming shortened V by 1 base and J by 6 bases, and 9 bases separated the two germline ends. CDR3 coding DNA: TGTGCCAGCAGCTTAGGCCAGGGGCCCGGGGAGCTGTTTTTT. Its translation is CASSLGQGPGELFF.

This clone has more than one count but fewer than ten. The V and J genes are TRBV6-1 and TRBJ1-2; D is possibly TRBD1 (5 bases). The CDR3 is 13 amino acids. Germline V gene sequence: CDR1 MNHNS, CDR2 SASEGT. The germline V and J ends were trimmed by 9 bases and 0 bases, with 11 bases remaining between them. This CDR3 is CARGTVTNYGYTF. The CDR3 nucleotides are TGTGCCAGAGGGACGGTGACTAACTATGGCTACACCTTC.

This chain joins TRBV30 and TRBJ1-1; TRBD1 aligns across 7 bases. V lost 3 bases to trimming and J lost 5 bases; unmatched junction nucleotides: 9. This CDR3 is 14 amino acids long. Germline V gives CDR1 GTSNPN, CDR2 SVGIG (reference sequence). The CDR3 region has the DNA TGTGCCTGGAGGACAGGGCTAGGAGTGACTGAAGCTTTCTTT. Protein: CAWRTGLGVTEAFF. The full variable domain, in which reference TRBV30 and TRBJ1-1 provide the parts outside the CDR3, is SQTIHQWPATLVQPVGSPLSLECTVEGTSNPNLYWYRQAAGRGLQLLFYSVGIGQISSEVPQNLSASRPQDRQFILSSKKLLLSDSGFYLCAWRTGLGVTEAFFGQGTRLTVV.

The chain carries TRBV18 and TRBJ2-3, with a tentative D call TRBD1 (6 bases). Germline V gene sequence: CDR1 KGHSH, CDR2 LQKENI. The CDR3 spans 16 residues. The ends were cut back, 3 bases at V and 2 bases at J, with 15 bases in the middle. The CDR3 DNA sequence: TGTGCCAGCTCACCGTTATGGACAGCTAACACAGATACGCAGTATTTT. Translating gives CASSPLWTANTDTQYF.

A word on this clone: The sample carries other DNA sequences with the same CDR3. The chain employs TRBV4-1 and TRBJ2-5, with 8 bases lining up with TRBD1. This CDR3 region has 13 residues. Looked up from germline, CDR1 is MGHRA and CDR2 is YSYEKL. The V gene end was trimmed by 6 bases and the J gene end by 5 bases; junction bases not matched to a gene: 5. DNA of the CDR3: TGCGCCAGCAGGTTGACAGGGGAGGAGACCCAGTACTTC. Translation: CASRLTGEETQYF.

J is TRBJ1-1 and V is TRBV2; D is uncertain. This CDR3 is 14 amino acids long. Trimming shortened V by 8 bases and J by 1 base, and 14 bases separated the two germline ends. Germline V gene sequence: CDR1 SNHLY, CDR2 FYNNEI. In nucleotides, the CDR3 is TGTGCCAGCTCCCAAATCCGCCCGAACACTGAAGCTTTCTTT. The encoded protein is CASSQIRPNTEAFF. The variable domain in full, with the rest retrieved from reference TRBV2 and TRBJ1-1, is EPEVTQTPSHQVTQMGQEVILRCVPISNHLYFYWYRQILGQKVEFLVSFYNNEISEKSEIFDDQFSVERPDGSNFTLKIRSTKLEDSAMYFCASSQIRPNTEAFFGQGTRLTVV.

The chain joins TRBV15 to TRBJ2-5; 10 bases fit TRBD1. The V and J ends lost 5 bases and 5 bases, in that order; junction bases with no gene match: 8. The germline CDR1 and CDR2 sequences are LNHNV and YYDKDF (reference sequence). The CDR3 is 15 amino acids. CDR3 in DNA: TGTGCCACCAGCGCTAGGGGACAGGGGACGGAGACCCAGTACTTC. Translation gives CATSARGQGTETQYF.

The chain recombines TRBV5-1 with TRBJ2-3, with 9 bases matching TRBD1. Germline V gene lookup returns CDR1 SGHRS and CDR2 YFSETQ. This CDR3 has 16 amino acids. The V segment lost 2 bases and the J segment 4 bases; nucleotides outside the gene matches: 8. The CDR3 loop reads CASSFKQGAGADTQYF. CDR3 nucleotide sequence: TGCGCCAGCAGCTTTAAACAGGGGGCTGGTGCAGATACGCAGTATTTT.

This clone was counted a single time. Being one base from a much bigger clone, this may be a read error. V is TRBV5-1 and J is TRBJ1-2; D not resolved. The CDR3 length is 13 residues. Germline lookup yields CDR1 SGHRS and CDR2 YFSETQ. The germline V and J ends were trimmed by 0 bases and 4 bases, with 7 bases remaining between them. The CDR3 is CASSLDGVYGYTF. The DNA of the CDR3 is TGCGCCAGCAGCTTGGACGGGGTCTATGGCTACACCTTC.

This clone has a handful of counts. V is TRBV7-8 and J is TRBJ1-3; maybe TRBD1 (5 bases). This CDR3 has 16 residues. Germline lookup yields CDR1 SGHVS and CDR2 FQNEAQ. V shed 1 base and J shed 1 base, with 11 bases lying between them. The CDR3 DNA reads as TGTGCCAGCAGCTTAGTGGGGGTTGGGTCTGGAAACACCATATATTTT. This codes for CASSLVGVGSGNTIYF.

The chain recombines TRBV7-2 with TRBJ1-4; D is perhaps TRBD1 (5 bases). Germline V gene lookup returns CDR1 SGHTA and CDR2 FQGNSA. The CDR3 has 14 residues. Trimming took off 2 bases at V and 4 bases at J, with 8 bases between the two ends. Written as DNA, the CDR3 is TGTGCCAGCAGCTTAAGACAGAGTAATGAAAAACTGTTTTTT. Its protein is CASSLRQSNEKLFF.

The CDR3 DNA is TGTGCCAGCAGCTTGGACGGGGCTACGGGAAACACCATATATTTT. Its protein is CASSLDGATGNTIYF. The J gene is TRBJ1-3, the V gene TRBV5-8; weak D call: TRBD1 (5 bases). Per the germline V gene, CDR1 is SGHTS and CDR2 is YDEGEE. The CDR3 totals 15 residues. Deletions cut 0 bases from V and 4 bases from J, with 11 bases between.

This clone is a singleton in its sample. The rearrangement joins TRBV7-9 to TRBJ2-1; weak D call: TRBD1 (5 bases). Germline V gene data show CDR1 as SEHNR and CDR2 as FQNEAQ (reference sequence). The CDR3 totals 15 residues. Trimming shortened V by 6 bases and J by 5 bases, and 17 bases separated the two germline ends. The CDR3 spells CASSPRGGTDNEQFF. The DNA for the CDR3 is TGTGCCAGCAGTCCTAGGGGCGGTACGGACAATGAGCAGTTCTTC.

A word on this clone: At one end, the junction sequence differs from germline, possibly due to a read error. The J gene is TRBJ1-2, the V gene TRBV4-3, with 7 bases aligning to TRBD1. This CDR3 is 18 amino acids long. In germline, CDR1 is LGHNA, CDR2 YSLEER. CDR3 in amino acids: CASSKERLDRAGGYGYTF. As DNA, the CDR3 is TGCGCCAGCAGCAAAGAAAGGCTCGACAGGGCAGGCGGGTATGGCTACACCTTC.

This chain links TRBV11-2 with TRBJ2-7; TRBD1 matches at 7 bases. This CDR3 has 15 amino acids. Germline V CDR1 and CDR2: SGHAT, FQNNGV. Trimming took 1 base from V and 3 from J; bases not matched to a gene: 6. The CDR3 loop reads CASSLGPQGDYEQYF. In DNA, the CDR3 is TGTGCCAGCAGCTTAGGGCCTCAGGGGGACTACGAGCAGTACTTC. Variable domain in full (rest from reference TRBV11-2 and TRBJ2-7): EAGVAQSPRYKIIEKRQSVAFWCNPISGHATLYWYQQILGQGPKLLIQFQNNGVVDDSQLPKDRFSAERLKGVDSTLKIQPAKLEDSAVYLCASSLGPQGDYEQYFGPGTRLTVT.

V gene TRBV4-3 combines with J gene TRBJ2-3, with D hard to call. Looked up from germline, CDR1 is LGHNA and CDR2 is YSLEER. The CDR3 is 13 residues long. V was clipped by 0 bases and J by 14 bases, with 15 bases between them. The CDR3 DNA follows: TGCGCCAGCAGCCAAGATCCTGGTCGGGCGCGGTATTTT. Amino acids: CASSQDPGRARYF.

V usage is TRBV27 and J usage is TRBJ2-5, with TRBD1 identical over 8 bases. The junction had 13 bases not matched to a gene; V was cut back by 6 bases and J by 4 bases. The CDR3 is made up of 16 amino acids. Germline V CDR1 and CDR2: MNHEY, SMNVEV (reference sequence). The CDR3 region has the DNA TGTGCCAGCAGCCGGGACAGGACACCACCACCAGAGACCCAGTACTTC. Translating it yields CASSRDRTPPPETQYF.

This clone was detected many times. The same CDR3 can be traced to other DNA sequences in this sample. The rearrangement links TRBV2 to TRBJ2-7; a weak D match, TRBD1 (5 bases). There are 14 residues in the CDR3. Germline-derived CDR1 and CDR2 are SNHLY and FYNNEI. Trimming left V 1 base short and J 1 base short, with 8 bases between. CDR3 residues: CASSEGQGSYEQYF. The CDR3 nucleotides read TGTGCCAGCAGTGAAGGGCAGGGATCCTACGAGCAGTACTTC.

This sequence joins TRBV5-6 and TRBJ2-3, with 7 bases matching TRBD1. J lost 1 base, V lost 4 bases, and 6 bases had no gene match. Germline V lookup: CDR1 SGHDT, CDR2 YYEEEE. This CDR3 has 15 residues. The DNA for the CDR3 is TGTGCCAGCAGCCAGGGGACAGAACGCACAGATACGCAGTATTTT. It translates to CASSQGTERTDTQYF.

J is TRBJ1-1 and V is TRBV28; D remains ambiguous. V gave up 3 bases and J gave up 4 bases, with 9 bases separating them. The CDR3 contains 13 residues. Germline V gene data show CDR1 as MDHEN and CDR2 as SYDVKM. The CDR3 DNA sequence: TGTGCCAGCAGTTTGGGTTTTCGCACTGAAGCTTTCTTT. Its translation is CASSLGFRTEAFF.

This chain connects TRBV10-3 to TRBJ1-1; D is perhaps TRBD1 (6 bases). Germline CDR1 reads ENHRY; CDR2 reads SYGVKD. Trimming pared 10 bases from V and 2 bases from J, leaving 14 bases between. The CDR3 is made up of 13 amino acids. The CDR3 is CASRTDLNTEAFF. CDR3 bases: TGTGCCAGCAGGACAGACCTTAACACTGAAGCTTTCTTT.

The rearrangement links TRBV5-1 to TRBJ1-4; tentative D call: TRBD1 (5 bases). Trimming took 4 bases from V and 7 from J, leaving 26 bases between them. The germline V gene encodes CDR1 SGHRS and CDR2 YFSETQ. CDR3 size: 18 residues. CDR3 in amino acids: CASSQTLGGVIGGEKLFF. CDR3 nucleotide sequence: TGCGCCAGCAGCCAAACATTGGGAGGGGTGATCGGCGGTGAAAAACTGTTTTTT.

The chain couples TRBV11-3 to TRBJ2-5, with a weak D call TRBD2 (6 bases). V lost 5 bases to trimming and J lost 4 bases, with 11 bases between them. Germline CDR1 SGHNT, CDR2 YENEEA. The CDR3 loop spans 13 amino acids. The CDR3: CASSGGTGETQYF. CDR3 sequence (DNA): TGTGCCAGCAGCGGCGGGACCGGAGAGACCCAGTACTTC.

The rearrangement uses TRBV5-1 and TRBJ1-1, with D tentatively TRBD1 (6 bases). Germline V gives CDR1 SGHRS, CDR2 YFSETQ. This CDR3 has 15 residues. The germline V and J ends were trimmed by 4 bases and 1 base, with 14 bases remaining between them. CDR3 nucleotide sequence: TGCGCCAGCAGCCTTTGGACAGTCAAGAACACTGAAGCTTTCTTT. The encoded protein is CASSLWTVKNTEAFF. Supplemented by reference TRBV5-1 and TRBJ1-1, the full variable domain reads KAGVTQTPRYLIKTRGQQVTLSCSPISGHRSVSWYQQTPGQGLQFLFEYFSETQRNKGNFPGRFSGRQFSNSRSEMNVSTLELGDSALYLCASSLWTVKNTEAFFGQGTRLTVV.

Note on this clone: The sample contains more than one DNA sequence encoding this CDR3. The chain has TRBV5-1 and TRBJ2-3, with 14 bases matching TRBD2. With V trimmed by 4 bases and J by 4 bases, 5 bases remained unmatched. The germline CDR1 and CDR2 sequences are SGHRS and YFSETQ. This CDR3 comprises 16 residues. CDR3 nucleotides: TGCGCCAGCAGCCCCGGACTAGCGGGAGGATCAGATACGCAGTATTTT. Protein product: CASSPGLAGGSDTQYF.

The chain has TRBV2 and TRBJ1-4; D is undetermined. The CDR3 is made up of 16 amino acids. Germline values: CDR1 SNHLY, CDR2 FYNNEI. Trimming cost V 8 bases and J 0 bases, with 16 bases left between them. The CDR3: CASRNEQSATNEKLFF. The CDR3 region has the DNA TGTGCCAGCCGCAATGAGCAGTCTGCAACTAATGAAAAACTGTTTTTT.

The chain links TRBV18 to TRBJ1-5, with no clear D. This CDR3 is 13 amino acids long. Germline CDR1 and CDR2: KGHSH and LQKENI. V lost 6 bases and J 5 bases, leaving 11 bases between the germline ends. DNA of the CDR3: TGTGCCAGCTCCCCGTCCCGATATCAGCCCCAGCATTTT. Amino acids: CASSPSRYQPQHF.